The rows below give T cell receptor beta chains drawn from one sample of a study of CD8+ T cells in alopecia areata. Produced via immunoSEQ multiplex PCR; TCRdb's table is partial and in-frame only. There are roughly 200,000 clones in the sample; 53% occur only once, and more than 10% lies in the top ten. Here the sequenced sample was CD8+ T cells sorted from blood, taken at week 24, from a patient treated with tofacitinib. These receptor sequences come from a human donor with alopecia areata. CDR3s include the opening cysteine and the closing phenylalanine or tryptophan. D genes are given only for firm matches. Only part of the rows carry a size: once, few, many, or a class if the clone is expanded.

cdr3_nt	cdr3_aa	d_call	j_call	clone_size	v_call
TGTGCCAGCAGCCCGTCCGACAGTTCCTACGAGCAGTACTTC	CASSPSDSSYEQYF	.	TRBJ2-7	.	TRBV7-2
TGTGCCTGGAGTATAAGTGTTGAGCAGTTCTTC	CAWSISVEQFF	.	TRBJ2-1	.	TRBV30
TGTGCCACCCTAGCGGGGACGACTAGCACAGATACGCAGTATTTT	CATLAGTTSTDTQYF	TRBD2	TRBJ2-3	.	TRBV2
TGTGCCAGCAGCTTAAGAGTTGATGAAAAACTGTTTTTT	CASSLRVDEKLFF	.	TRBJ1-4	few	TRBV13
TGTGCCACCAGCAGATATAGCGGGGGCGGCACCGGGGAGCTGTTTTTT	CATSRYSGGGTGELFF	TRBD2	TRBJ2-2	.	TRBV15
TGTGCCAGCGGGTTAGCGGAGGACGGGGAGCTGTTTTTT	CASGLAEDGELFF	.	TRBJ2-2	few	TRBV7-6
TGTGCCAGCAGCCCCCGGGACAAGGGCTACGAGCAGTACTTC	CASSPRDKGYEQYF	.	TRBJ2-7	.	TRBV13
TGTGCCAGCAGTGAAGTAGGGACTCTCTATGGCTACACCTTC	CASSEVGTLYGYTF	.	TRBJ1-2	.	TRBV2
TGCGCCAGCAGCTTGGAACGATGGCAGGTGAACACCGGGGAGCTGTTTTTT	CASSLERWQVNTGELFF	.	TRBJ2-2	.	TRBV5-1
TGCAGCGTTGGACAGGGGATCACTGAAGCTTTCTTT	CSVGQGITEAFF	TRBD1	TRBJ1-1	.	TRBV29-1
TGTGCCAGCAGTGATGGACGGAATGAAGCTTTCTTT	CASSDGRNEAFF	.	TRBJ1-1	few	TRBV6-6
TGTGCCATCAGTGAAGGGGGGGGCTACAATGAGCAGTTCTTC	CAISEGGGYNEQFF	.	TRBJ2-1	.	TRBV10-3